A single T cell receptor beta chain is shown here with its context. From germline, CDR1 is MNHEY and CDR2 SMNVEV (reference sequence). The CDR3 runs to 15 residues. Trimming shortened V by 0 bases and J by 3 bases, and 9 bases separated the two germline ends. As originally analysed: For nucleated cells, counts were estimated from reference gene primer amplification. The method was immunoSEQ multiplex PCR; TCRdb's version includes in-frame clones alone and lacks a portion of them. V, J and clone size derive from that table, while D and trimming were established from the DNA sequence. This table has around 300,000 clones, roughly 87% appearing once. This sample was taken from a study of blood T cell repertoires in COVID-19.

Sequencing was performed on peripheral blood. This sequence originates from a young man with active or convalescent COVID-19. This sequence joins TRBV27 and TRBJ2-1, with D unclear. CDR3 loop: CASSLSAGIYNEQFF. The CDR3 nucleotides read TGTGCCAGCAGTTTATCGGCAGGAATCTACAATGAGCAGTTCTTC.